This T cell receptor beta chain was retrieved from a study of T cell responses to AZD1222 COVID-19 vaccine. General study findings and limits: Donor demographics were predominantly white British with a female majority; clonal diversity may be underestimated.

Method: immunoSEQ multiplex PCR; TCRdb's copy keeps in-frame clones and lacks some. The data contain under 150,000 clones, 85% to 95% of them singletons. This CDR3 has 13 residues. V was cut by 7 bases and J by 2 bases, with 11 bases left in between. Germline V gene sequence: CDR1 SNHLY, CDR2 FYNNEI. The table lists this clone with a count of one. The antigen is not known. Material: peripheral blood, obtained 28 days after the second AZD1222 dose. The source is an adult who received the AZD1222 COVID-19 vaccine. The chain combines TRBV2 with TRBJ1-1; D unresolved. CDR3 DNA: TGTGCCAGCAATCAGGCAGGAAACACTGAAGCTTTCTTT. This codes for CASNQAGNTEAFF.